This TCR beta chain was profiled in a study of neurological immune-mediated disorders. Study-wide results and caveats: No CDR3 amino acid sequences recurred among expanded clones across subjects, suggesting private repertoires in all groups. The study found the most TCR clonal expansion in HTLV-1-associated myelopathy and the least in multiple sclerosis, below healthy controls.

The CDR3 consists of 15 residues. Germline-derived CDR1 and CDR2 are SGHVS and FNYEAQ. V lost 3 bases and J lost 8; bases outside the gene matches: 10. Every sequencing run produced over 180 million TCR-beta sequences that came from 15-18 subjects. A single record per CDR3 protein comes from TCRdb applying MiXCR to the 5' RACE reads. The sample shows tens of thousands of distinct CDR3 sequences, about 7% of them seen only once. This clonotype was found many times. The antigen is undetermined. The chain couples TRBV7-6 to TRBJ1-3, with 7 nucleotides matching TRBD1. The receptor was derived from a woman between 35 and 50 years old in good health. The sample consisted of PBMCs. The CDR3 DNA follows: TGTGCCAGCAGCTTTAGGGCAGGGGGTCAAGACACCATATATTTT. Translating it yields CASSFRAGGQDTIYF.